The rows below give T cell receptor beta chains drawn from one sample of a study of T-cell memory formation after mild COVID-19. TCRdb re-analysed the 5' RACE reads in MiXCR, keeping a single row per CDR3 protein. In the table there are about 350,000 distinct CDR3 sequences, roughly 15% of which are singletons. The sample was PBMCs or a T cell subset sorted from them (not recorded which). All receptors come from a man aged 18 to 29 who had mild COVID-19 (a few samples of this study predate the infection). Cell type and time point are not known. Each CDR3 is given with its conserved first and last residue. D genes are given only for firm matches. Only part of the rows carry a size: once, few, many, or a class if the clone is expanded.

v_call	j_call	clone_size	d_call	cdr3_aa	cdr3_nt
TRBV7-2	TRBJ2-3	.	TRBD2	CASRAGGPDTQYF	TGTGCCAGCCGGGCGGGGGGGCCAGATACGCAGTATTTT
TRBV7-3	TRBJ2-5	few	TRBD2	CASSPGRVETQYF	TGTGCCAGCAGCCCGGGGAGGGTTGAGACCCAGTACTTC
TRBV5-5	TRBJ2-5	.	.	CASSLDTGIETQYF	TGTGCCAGCAGCTTGGACACAGGGATAGAGACCCAGTACTTC
TRBV10-2	TRBJ1-2	few	.	CASSDTRGAGYTF	TGCGCCAGCAGTGACACAAGGGGGGCTGGCTACACCTTC
TRBV20-1	TRBJ2-7	.	.	CSAIQGYEQYF	TGCAGTGCAATCCAGGGATACGAGCAGTACTTC
TRBV24-1	TRBJ1-2	few	.	CATSAERFYGYTF	TGTGCCACCAGTGCGGAACGGTTTTATGGCTACACCTTC
TRBV11-2	TRBJ2-1	few	TRBD1	CASSLAGDSHNEQFF	TGTGCCAGCAGCTTAGCCGGGGACAGCCACAATGAGCAGTTCTTC
TRBV7-6	TRBJ2-1	many	.	CASSPGTSNEQFF	TGTGCCAGCAGCCCCGGGACCAGCAATGAGCAGTTCTTC
TRBV7-8	TRBJ2-2	.	.	CASSFWGDTGELFF	TGTGCCAGCAGCTTCTGGGGTGACACCGGGGAGCTGTTTTTT
TRBV5-5	TRBJ2-7	few	TRBD1	CASSLVGTASYEQYF	TGTGCCAGCAGCTTGGTTGGGACAGCTTCCTACGAGCAGTACTTC
TRBV20-1	TRBJ1-1	.	.	CSALQTGNTEAFF	TGCAGTGCTCTCCAGACGGGGAACACTGAAGCTTTCTTT
TRBV2	TRBJ2-7	few	.	CASSAQASYEQYF	TGTGCCAGCAGTGCCCAAGCCTCCTACGAGCAGTACTTC
TRBV15	TRBJ2-1	many	.	CATSRAPGRNEQFF	TGTGCCACCAGCAGAGCGCCTGGGCGGAATGAGCAGTTCTTC
TRBV20-1	TRBJ2-3	.	.	CSASRGADTQYF	TGCAGTGCCTCACGGGGGGCGGATACGCAGTATTTT
TRBV10-3	TRBJ1-2	.	.	CAISERGTEGYTF	TGTGCCATCAGTGAGCGGGGAACGGAGGGCTACACCTTC
TRBV7-2	TRBJ2-7	.	.	CASTPGIGYEQYF	TGTGCCAGCACCCCGGGCATAGGGTACGAGCAGTACTTC
TRBV12-3/TRBV12-4	TRBJ2-7	.	.	CASSLGRIYEQYF	TGTGCCAGCAGTTTAGGACGGATCTACGAGCAGTACTTC
TRBV9	TRBJ2-2	few	TRBD1	CASSAQSGTGGELFF	TGTGCCAGCAGCGCCCAATCCGGGACAGGCGGGGAGCTGTTTTTT
TRBV7-9	TRBJ2-1	many	.	CASSPRRDYEQFF	TGTGCCAGCAGCCCAAGACGGGACTATGAGCAGTTCTTC
TRBV11-1	TRBJ2-3	few	.	CASSLETADTQYF	TGTGCCAGCAGCTTAGAGACGGCAGATACGCAGTATTTT
TRBV7-2	TRBJ2-5	few	TRBD1	CASSWGDRGRETQYF	TGTGCCAGCAGCTGGGGGGACAGGGGGCGAGAGACCCAGTACTTC
TRBV5-6	TRBJ1-2	.	TRBD1	CASGPGTAYTF	TGTGCCAGCGGCCCCGGGACAGCCTACACCTTC
TRBV2	TRBJ2-2	.	.	CASRTGGVNTGELFF	TGTGCCAGCAGGACCGGCGGGGTCAACACCGGGGAGCTGTTTTTT
TRBV29-1	TRBJ2-3	many	.	CSVELGDDTQYF	TGCAGCGTTGAGTTAGGGGACGATACGCAGTATTTT
TRBV7-2	TRBJ1-1	few	.	CASSLEPEAFF	TGTGCCAGCAGCTTAGAACCCGAAGCTTTCTTT
TRBV5-1	TRBJ2-5	few	.	CASSLGLWMETQYF	TGCGCCAGCAGCTTGGGTTTATGGATGGAGACCCAGTACTTC
TRBV20-1	TRBJ2-2	.	.	CSARAARGPGELFF	TGCAGTGCTAGAGCAGCGCGAGGTCCCGGGGAGCTGTTTTTT
TRBV4-3	TRBJ2-2	.	.	CASSQGGSANTGELFF	TGCGCCAGCAGCCAAGGAGGGTCCGCGAACACCGGGGAGCTGTTTTTT
TRBV20-1	TRBJ2-5	.	.	CSARDANQETQYF	TGCAGTGCTAGAGATGCGAATCAAGAGACCCAGTACTTC
TRBV6-2/TRBV6-3	TRBJ2-2	.	.	CASIQQGGIGELFF	TGTGCCAGCATCCAGCAAGGGGGAATCGGGGAGCTGTTTTTT
TRBV7-6	TRBJ1-1	.	.	CASSRAEGRPEAFF	TGTGCCAGCAGCCGGGCGGAGGGGCGGCCTGAAGCTTTCTTT
TRBV29-1	TRBJ2-3	.	.	CSAATDTQYF	TGCAGCGCTGCCACAGATACGCAGTATTTT
TRBV20-1	TRBJ2-3	few	.	CSARDQGTGSPQYF	TGCAGTGCTAGAGACCAAGGGACTGGCTCTCCGCAGTATTTT
TRBV5-6	TRBJ1-1	few	.	CASSLWDTEAFF	TGTGCCAGCAGCTTGTGGGACACTGAAGCTTTCTTT
TRBV6-2/TRBV6-3	TRBJ2-5	.	TRBD2	CASSSNGGKETQYF	TGTGCCAGCAGTTCGAACGGGGGGAAAGAGACCCAGTACTTC
TRBV27	TRBJ1-5	.	.	CASSSRVNSNQPQHF	TGTGCCAGCAGTTCCAGGGTCAATAGCAATCAGCCCCAGCATTTT
TRBV18	TRBJ1-1	.	.	CASSPPVRGFAEAFF	TGTGCCAGCTCACCACCGGTCAGGGGATTCGCTGAAGCTTTCTTT
TRBV7-8	TRBJ2-7	.	TRBD1	CASSLVRGRDYYEQYF	TGTGCCAGCAGCTTAGTTAGGGGGCGCGACTACTACGAGCAGTACTTC
TRBV5-1	TRBJ1-1	few	.	CASSPWTENTEAFF	TGCGCCAGCAGCCCGTGGACCGAGAACACTGAAGCTTTCTTT
TRBV10-2	TRBJ1-1	.	TRBD1	CASYRDRMNTEAFF	TGCGCCAGTTACCGGGACAGAATGAACACTGAAGCTTTCTTT
TRBV7-9	TRBJ2-3	few	.	CASSSRRSDTQYF	TGTGCCAGCAGCTCTAGACGTAGTGATACGCAGTATTTT
TRBV5-1	TRBJ2-7	.	TRBD2	CASSIPSGGFHEQYF	TGCGCCAGCAGCATACCTAGCGGGGGGTTCCACGAGCAGTACTTC
TRBV6-5	TRBJ2-1	few	TRBD2	CASSYSRVPAGINEQFF	TGTGCCAGCAGTTACTCTCGGGTGCCAGCGGGGATCAATGAGCAGTTCTTC
TRBV2	TRBJ2-5	few	.	CASRNRSTQETQYF	TGTGCCAGCAGAAACAGGAGTACACAAGAGACCCAGTACTTC
TRBV12-3/TRBV12-4	TRBJ1-4	many	.	CASSFSAANEKLFF	TGTGCCAGCAGTTTCTCCGCGGCTAATGAAAAACTGTTTTTT
TRBV6-1	TRBJ2-2	few	TRBD2	CASKEAGDHRGELFF	TGTGCCAGCAAAGAAGCGGGGGACCACCGCGGGGAGCTGTTTTTT
TRBV9	TRBJ2-1	few	.	CASSVVAGASQAYNEQFF	TGTGCCAGCAGCGTAGTTGCGGGGGCTTCCCAAGCCTACAATGAGCAGTTCTTC
TRBV29-1	TRBJ2-5	.	.	CSVVLLEETQYF	TGCAGCGTTGTTCTGTTGGAGGAGACCCAGTACTTC
TRBV20-1	TRBJ2-3	few	TRBD2	CSARDVLAGLDTQYF	TGCAGTGCTAGAGATGTCCTAGCGGGGTTAGATACGCAGTATTTT
TRBV11-2	TRBJ2-1	few	TRBD1	CASSSDRGHNEQFF	TGTGCCAGCAGCTCTGACAGGGGCCACAATGAGCAGTTCTTC
TRBV11-2	TRBJ2-3	many	.	CASSRDRDTQYF	TGTGCCAGCAGCCGGGATAGGGATACGCAGTATTTT
TRBV6-2/TRBV6-3	TRBJ2-2	few	.	CASREGELFF	TGTGCCAGCAGGGAGGGGGAGCTGTTTTTT